One sample yielded the 32 T cell receptor beta chains listed below, sequenced in a study of blood T cell repertoires in COVID-19. Sequencing used immunoSEQ multiplex PCR; TCRdb keeps in-frame clones, though not all of them. The table records 130,000 or so clones, around 84% of them present only once. Sequencing was performed on PBMCs or T cells enriched from blood (not recorded which). These receptor sequences come from a man aged 40-50 years with acute COVID-19.

CDR3 loop: CASSGTSSTDTQYF. CDR3 in DNA: TGTGCCAGCAGTGGTACTAGCAGCACAGATACGCAGTATTTT. The rearrangement joins TRBV3-1 (or the pseudogene TRBV3-2) to TRBJ2-3; D is possibly TRBD2 (6 bases). The germline V and J ends were trimmed by 6 bases and 0 bases, with 10 bases remaining between them. Germline V gene data show CDR1 as LGHDT and CDR2 as YNNKEL (reference sequence). CDR3 length equals 14 residues.

The V gene is TRBV19, the J gene TRBJ1-2; no firm D call. This CDR3 spans 14 amino acids. Trimming cost V 6 bases and J 2 bases, with 13 bases left between them. Germline-derived CDR1 and CDR2 are LNHDA and SQIVND (reference sequence). The CDR3 region is CASRRSGLNYGYTF. The CDR3 nucleotides are TGTGCCAGTAGAAGAAGCGGACTAAACTATGGCTACACCTTC.

The V call is TRBV6-5, the J call TRBJ1-2; D is unclear. Germline V gives CDR1 MNHEY, CDR2 SVGAGI. This CDR3 contains 14 residues. Deletions cut 3 bases from V and 5 bases from J, with 13 bases between. The CDR3 nucleotides are TGTGCCAGCAGTTATTCCGACCGGGGATATGGCTACACCTTC. It yields the protein CASSYSDRGYGYTF.

The CDR3 bases are TGTGCCAGCTCACCACGGGGAGCGCAAGAGACCCAGTACTTC. Protein: CASSPRGAQETQYF. The gene calls are TRBV18 and TRBJ2-5, with a weak D call TRBD2 (5 bases). Trimming took off 1 base at V and 2 bases at J, with 8 bases between the two ends. The CDR3 extends over 14 amino acids. Germline V gene data show CDR1 as KGHSH and CDR2 as LQKENI. The full variable domain, in which reference TRBV18 and TRBJ2-5 provide the parts outside the CDR3, is NAGVMQNPRHLVRRRGQEARLRCSPMKGHSHVYWYRQLPEEGLKFMVYLQKENIIDESGMPKERFSAEFPKEGPSILRIQQVVRGDSAAYFCASSPRGAQETQYFGPGTRLLVL.

This clone was seen once. The chain couples TRBV7-9 to TRBJ2-1, with unresolved D. CDR1 and CDR2 from the germline V gene are SEHNR and FQNEAQ (reference sequence). With 1 base removed from V and 8 bases from J, the gap between germline ends came to 15 bases. The CDR3 extends over 15 amino acids. The CDR3 spells CASSLGLVPQDEQFF. CDR3 DNA sequence: TGTGCCAGCAGCTTAGGATTAGTACCTCAAGATGAGCAGTTCTTC.

This clone was counted between two and nine times. The genes are TRBV19 and TRBJ1-4, with 7 bases fitting TRBD1. In germline, CDR1 is LNHDA, CDR2 SQIVND (reference sequence). The V and J ends lost 7 bases and 3 bases, in that order; junction bases with no gene match: 14. This CDR3 has 17 residues. CDR3 region: CASTPGQGVLANEKLFF. The CDR3 bases are TGTGCCAGTACCCCCGGGCAGGGGGTATTAGCTAATGAAAAACTGTTTTTT.

The rearrangement links TRBV6-2 or TRBV6-3 to TRBJ2-1, with 10 bases aligning to TRBD2. J lost 9 bases, V lost 5 bases, and 7 bases had no gene match. CDR1 is MNHEY, CDR2 SVGEGT, per germline. The CDR3 has 14 residues. CDR3 amino acids: CASSSGGASGEQFF. The CDR3, as DNA: TGTGCCAGCAGTAGCGGGGGGGCATCAGGTGAGCAGTTCTTC.

The chain couples TRBV5-1 to TRBJ2-3; 7 bases align to TRBD1. V gave up 4 bases and J gave up 2 bases; unmatched junction bases: 10. Germline V gives CDR1 SGHRS, CDR2 YFSETQ. This CDR3 has 16 residues. The CDR3 DNA follows: TGCGCCAGCAGCCCGGCTAGGGGGCTGGACACAGATACGCAGTATTTT. This codes for CASSPARGLDTDTQYF.

The chain couples TRBV9 to TRBJ2-3, with 8 bases fitting TRBD2. CDR3 length: 15 residues. V gave up 0 bases and J gave up 3 bases; unmatched junction bases: 3. Germline CDR1 and CDR2: SGDLS and YYNGEE. CDR3 nucleotides: TGTGCCAGCAGCGTAGCGGGGGGGGCGACAGATACGCAGTATTTT. Translated: CASSVAGGATDTQYF.

The CDR3 DNA sequence: TGTGCCAGCAGTACAGGGTTAAACACTGAAGCTTTCTTT. It specifies CASSTGLNTEAFF. The J gene is TRBJ1-1, the V gene TRBV6-6, with D possibly matching TRBD1 (6 bases). Germline V lookup: CDR1 MNHNY, CDR2 SVGAGI (reference sequence). Trimming shortened V by 5 bases and J by 2 bases, and 9 bases separated the two germline ends. The CDR3 contains 13 residues.

The chain recombines TRBV28 with TRBJ2-5; the match to TRBD1 covers 8 bases. V was pared by 8 bases and J by 2 bases, with 10 bases of the junction left unmatched. The V gene's germline CDR1 is MDHEN and CDR2 SYDVKM. This CDR3 has 15 amino acids. The chain's CDR3 is CASLAGQGHQETQYF. The DNA of the CDR3 is TGTGCCAGCCTTGCTGGACAGGGACATCAAGAGACCCAGTACTTC.

V and J are TRBV4-2 and TRBJ1-2, with D possibly being TRBD1 (6 bases). V was cut by 3 bases and J by 5 bases, with 19 bases left in between. The CDR3 runs 16 residues. Germline V CDR1 and CDR2: LGHNA, YNFKEQ. The CDR3 DNA sequence: TGTGCCAGCAGCCAGGCGATCCCGGACAGCTCGTATGGCTACACCTTC. Translating gives CASSQAIPDSSYGYTF.

The gene calls are TRBV7-6 and TRBJ1-3; 7 bases match TRBD1. The germline V gene encodes CDR1 SGHVS and CDR2 FNYEAQ. This CDR3 region has 15 residues. Trimming cost V 2 bases and J 0 bases; bases outside gene matches: 1. The CDR3 bases are TGTGCCAGCAGCTTAACAGGGGCCTCTGGAAACACCATATATTTT. Translation gives CASSLTGASGNTIYF.

This rearrangement joins TRBV5-8 to TRBJ1-4, with 9 bases aligning to TRBD1. This CDR3 has 15 amino acids. After removal of 10 bases from V and 5 bases from J, the junction contained 12 bases not matched to a gene. Germline loops: CDR1 SGHTS, CDR2 YDEGEE. The CDR3 sequence is CAANGRDRENEKLFF. Here the CDR3 DNA reads TGTGCCGCGAACGGCCGGGACAGGGAAAATGAAAAACTGTTTTTT.

The chain is built from TRBV2 and TRBJ2-3; no clear D. The germline gives CDR1 SNHLY, CDR2 FYNNEI. This CDR3 spans 13 amino acids. Trimming cost V 8 bases and J 2 bases, with 11 bases left between them. Written as DNA, the CDR3 is TGTGCCAGCGCTCGACTGCCCACAGATACGCAGTATTTT. Protein product: CASARLPTDTQYF.

V is TRBV30 and J is TRBJ1-2; TRBD1 is a possible D gene (6 bases). Germline V gene sequence: CDR1 GTSNPN, CDR2 SVGIG (reference sequence). V lost 0 bases and J lost 8, with 16 bases in between. The CDR3 length is 14 residues. The CDR3 DNA is TGTGCCTGGAGTGTACAGGGTGGTTCCTTCGGCTACACCTTC. This codes for CAWSVQGGSFGYTF.

The rearrangement uses TRBV29-1 and TRBJ1-2, with D perhaps matching TRBD1 (6 bases). This CDR3 spans 11 amino acids. The V end was cut by 7 bases, the J end by 7 bases, with 13 bases between. Germline values: CDR1 SQVTM, CDR2 ANQGSEA. This CDR3 is CSGRGGGGYTF. The CDR3 coding sequence is TGCAGCGGCCGAGGGGGGGGTGGCTACACCTTC.

V gene TRBV3-1 (or the pseudogene TRBV3-2) combines with J gene TRBJ2-3, with TRBD1 identical over 10 bases. The CDR3 runs to 16 residues. The V segment lost 3 bases and the J segment 4 bases; nucleotides outside the gene matches: 7. Germline V gene sequence: CDR1 LGHDT, CDR2 YNNKEL (reference sequence). CDR3 sequence (DNA): TGTGCCAGCAGCCACGCGATTGGGACAGGGGCAGATACGCAGTATTTT. It is translated as CASSHAIGTGADTQYF.

The V call is TRBV3-1 (or the pseudogene TRBV3-2), the J call TRBJ1-4; weak D call: TRBD1 (6 bases). Trimming took off 3 bases at V and 4 bases at J, with 15 bases between the two ends. This CDR3 is built from 16 residues. Germline V CDR1 and CDR2: LGHDT, YNNKEL (reference sequence). CDR3 coding DNA: TGTGCCAGCAGCCATCCGGGGGGGCATGTTAATGAAAAACTGTTTTTT. Its translation: CASSHPGGHVNEKLFF.

The chain couples TRBV19 to TRBJ2-5, with TRBD2 matching 9 bases. Germline values: CDR1 LNHDA, CDR2 SQIVND (reference sequence). The junction had 14 bases not matched to a gene; V was cut back by 7 bases and J by 5 bases. This CDR3 is built from 16 residues. CDR3 in amino acids: CASTQGSSGARETQYF. In DNA form, the CDR3 reads TGTGCCAGTACCCAAGGCTCTAGCGGGGCGAGGGAGACCCAGTACTTC.

The chain recombines TRBV11-2 with TRBJ2-1; 10 bases map to TRBD2. Germline-derived CDR1 and CDR2 are SGHAT and FQNNGV. The ends lost 3 bases at V and 4 bases at J; junction bases unmatched: 6. The CDR3 sequence is 16 residues long. The CDR3 DNA reads TGTGCCAGCAGCTTGGGAGCGGGGGGGCCATACAATGAGCAGTTCTTC. Translating it yields CASSLGAGGPYNEQFF.

The gene calls are TRBV18 and TRBJ2-1; 12 positions match TRBD2. V shed 4 bases and J 8 bases; nucleotides not matched to a gene: 9. The CDR3 totals 16 residues. The V gene's germline CDR1 is KGHSH and CDR2 LQKENI. Here the CDR3 reads CASSRTSGRNWDEQFF. CDR3 DNA: TGTGCCAGCTCACGAACTAGCGGGAGGAATTGGGATGAGCAGTTCTTC.

V gene TRBV20-1 combines with J gene TRBJ2-3; D gene uncertain. From germline, CDR1 is DFQATT and CDR2 SNEGSKA (reference sequence). There are 11 residues in the CDR3. The germline V and J ends were trimmed by 6 bases and 3 bases, with 7 bases remaining between them. The CDR3 sequence: CSAPETDTQYF. Here the CDR3 DNA reads TGCAGTGCCCCGGAGACAGATACGCAGTATTTT.

V usage is TRBV25-1 and J usage is TRBJ1-5; 7 bases match TRBD1. J lost 5 bases, V lost 7 bases, and 11 bases had no gene match. The CDR3 has 15 residues. CDR1 and CDR2 from the germline V gene are MGHDK and SYGVNS. DNA for the CDR3: TGTGCCAGCACTGATCTGACAGGGATCCATCAGCCCCAGCATTTT. Its protein is CASTDLTGIHQPQHF. Full variable domain (rest looked up from reference TRBV25-1 and TRBJ1-5): EADIYQTPRYLVIGTGKKITLECSQTMGHDKMYWYQQDPGMELHLIHYSYGVNSTEKGDLSSESTVSRIRTEHFPLTLESARPSHTSQYLCASTDLTGIHQPQHFGDGTRLSIL.

The J gene is TRBJ2-1, the V gene TRBV5-1; 11 bases align to TRBD2. Trimming took 0 bases from V and 4 from J; bases not matched to a gene: 6. The CDR3 covers 17 residues. The germline gives CDR1 SGHRS, CDR2 YFSETQ. As DNA, the CDR3 is TGCGCCAGCAGCTTGGAGGCTAGCGGGGGGACATACAATGAGCAGTTCTTC. This codes for CASSLEASGGTYNEQFF.

The chain recombines TRBV19 with TRBJ2-3; a possible D gene is TRBD1 (6 bases). V dropped 10 bases and J dropped 4 bases, with 18 bases sitting between them. The germline CDR1 and CDR2 sequences are LNHDA and SQIVND (reference sequence). This CDR3 region has 14 residues. The CDR3 region has the DNA TGTGCCACCAGGGACACCGTATCGTCAGATACGCAGTATTTT. The encoded protein is CATRDTVSSDTQYF.

The rearrangement joins TRBV12-3 or TRBV12-4 to TRBJ1-1; 8 bases are a match to TRBD1. J was trimmed by 6 bases and V by 5 bases; bases with no gene match: 5. This CDR3 has 13 amino acids. The CDR3 is CASSPTGGSEAFF. CDR3 in DNA: TGTGCCAGCAGTCCTACAGGGGGGTCTGAAGCTTTCTTT.

This rearrangement joins TRBV19 to TRBJ1-2; TRBD1 might be the D (5 bases). The germline V gene has CDR1 LNHDA and CDR2 SQIVND (reference sequence). Trimming removed 5 bases at V and 2 bases at J, with 12 bases between. The CDR3 extends over 14 amino acids. The CDR3 is CASSRSGRNYGYTF. Here the CDR3 DNA reads TGTGCCAGTAGTCGTTCAGGGCGGAACTATGGCTACACCTTC.

This clone was observed a single time. In DNA, the CDR3 is TGTGCCAGCTGCGGACAGGCGGTCTATGGCTACACCTTC. Its protein product is CASCGQAVYGYTF. The V and J genes are TRBV2 and TRBJ1-2; 7 bases are a match to TRBD1. The CDR3 runs 13 residues. Germline trimming cut 8 bases from V and 4 bases from J; bases unmatched to any gene: 7. CDR1 and CDR2 from the germline V gene are SNHLY and FYNNEI.

The chain has TRBV7-9 and TRBJ1-1; D is undetermined. The CDR3 totals 13 residues. Germline V gives CDR1 SEHNR, CDR2 FQNEAQ (reference sequence). V was clipped by 6 bases and J by 8 bases, with 16 bases between them. CDR3 coding DNA: TGTGCCAGCAGTCCGAGGGAGGGCAGAGAAGCTTTCTTT. This translates into CASSPREGREAFF.

The chain recombines TRBV7-3 with TRBJ2-2, with 11 bases identical to TRBD2. CDR1 SGHTA and CDR2 FQGTGA come from the germline V gene. Trimming cost V 5 bases and J 8 bases; bases outside gene matches: 7. This CDR3 has 15 amino acids. CDR3 in amino acids: CASSEIAGGLGELFF. For the CDR3, the DNA is TGTGCCAGCAGCGAGATAGCGGGAGGGCTGGGGGAGCTGTTTTTT.

The chain employs TRBV11-1 and TRBJ2-7, with TRBD2 as a possible D gene (5 bases). CDR1 SGHAT and CDR2 FQDESV come from the germline V gene (reference sequence). The CDR3 sequence is 14 residues long. V lost 5 bases and J lost 0, with 11 bases in between. The CDR3 sequence is CASSPDFYSYEQYF. The CDR3 coding sequence is TGTGCCAGCAGCCCGGACTTTTACTCCTACGAGCAGTACTTC.